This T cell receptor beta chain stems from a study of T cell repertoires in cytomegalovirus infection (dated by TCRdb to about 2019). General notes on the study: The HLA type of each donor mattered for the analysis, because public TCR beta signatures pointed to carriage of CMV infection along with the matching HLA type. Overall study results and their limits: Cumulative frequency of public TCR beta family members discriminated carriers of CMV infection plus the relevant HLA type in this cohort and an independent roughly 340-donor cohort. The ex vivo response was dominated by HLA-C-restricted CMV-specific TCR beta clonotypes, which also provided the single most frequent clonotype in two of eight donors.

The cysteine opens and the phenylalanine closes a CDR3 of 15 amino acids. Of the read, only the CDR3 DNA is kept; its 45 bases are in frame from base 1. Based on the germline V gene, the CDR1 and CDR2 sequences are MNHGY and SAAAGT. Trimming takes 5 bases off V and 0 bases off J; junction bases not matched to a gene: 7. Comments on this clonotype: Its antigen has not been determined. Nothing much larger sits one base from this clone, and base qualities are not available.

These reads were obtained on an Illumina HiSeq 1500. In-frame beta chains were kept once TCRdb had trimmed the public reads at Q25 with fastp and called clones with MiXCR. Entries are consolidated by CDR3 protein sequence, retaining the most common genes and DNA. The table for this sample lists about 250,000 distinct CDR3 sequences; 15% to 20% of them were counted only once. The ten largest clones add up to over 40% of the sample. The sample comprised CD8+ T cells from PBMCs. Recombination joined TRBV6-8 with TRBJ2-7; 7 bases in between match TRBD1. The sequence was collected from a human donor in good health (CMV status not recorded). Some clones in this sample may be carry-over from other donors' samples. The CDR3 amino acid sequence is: CASSLGQDSSYEQYF. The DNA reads TGTGCCAGCAGTCTAGGACAGGACAGCTCCTACGAGCAGTACTTC.